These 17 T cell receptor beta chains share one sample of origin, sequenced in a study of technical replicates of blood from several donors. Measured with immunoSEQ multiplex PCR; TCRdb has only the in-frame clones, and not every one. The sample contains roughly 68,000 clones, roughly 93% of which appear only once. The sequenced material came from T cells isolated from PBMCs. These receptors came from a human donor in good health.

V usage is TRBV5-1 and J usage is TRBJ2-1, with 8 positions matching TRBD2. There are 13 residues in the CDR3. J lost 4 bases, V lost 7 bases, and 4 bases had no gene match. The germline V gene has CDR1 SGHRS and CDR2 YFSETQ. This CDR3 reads CASGLASYNEQFF. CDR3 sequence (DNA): TGCGCCAGCGGACTAGCTTCTTACAATGAGCAGTTCTTC.

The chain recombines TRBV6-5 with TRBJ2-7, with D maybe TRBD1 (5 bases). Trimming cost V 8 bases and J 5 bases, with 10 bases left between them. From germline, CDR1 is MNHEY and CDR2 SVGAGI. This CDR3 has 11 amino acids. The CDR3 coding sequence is TGTGCCAGCCAGGGTCTACACGAGCAGTACTTC. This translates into CASQGLHEQYF.

The CDR3: CASSYVRGTDGYTF. The CDR3 bases are TGTGCCAGCAGTTACGTCAGGGGGACAGATGGCTACACCTTC. This sequence joins TRBV6-5 and TRBJ1-2; 7 bases align to TRBD1. Germline CDR1 is MNHEY and CDR2 is SVGAGI. V was clipped by 2 bases and J by 6 bases; unmatched bases: 6. This CDR3 is 14 amino acids long.

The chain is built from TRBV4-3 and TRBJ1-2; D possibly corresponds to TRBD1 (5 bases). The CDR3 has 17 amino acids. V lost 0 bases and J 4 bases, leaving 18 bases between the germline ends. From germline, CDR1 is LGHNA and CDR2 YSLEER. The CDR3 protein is CASSQDRKEGIFYGYTF. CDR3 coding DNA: TGCGCCAGCAGCCAAGATAGAAAGGAGGGGATCTTCTATGGCTACACCTTC.

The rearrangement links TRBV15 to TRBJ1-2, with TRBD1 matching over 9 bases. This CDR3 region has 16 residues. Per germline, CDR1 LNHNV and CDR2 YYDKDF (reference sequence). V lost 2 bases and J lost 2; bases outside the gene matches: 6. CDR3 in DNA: TGTGCCACCAGCAGACTTCCCGGGACAGGGAACTATGGCTACACCTTC. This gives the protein CATSRLPGTGNYGYTF.

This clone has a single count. CDR3 loop: CSVFDFEGATNEKLFF. DNA of the CDR3: TGCAGCGTTTTTGATTTTGAGGGGGCAACTAATGAAAAACTGTTTTTT. The V gene is TRBV29-1, the J gene TRBJ1-4; D might be TRBD1 (6 bases). The CDR3 runs to 16 residues. The ends were cut back, 5 bases at V and 0 bases at J, with 16 bases in the middle. CDR1 is SQVTM, CDR2 ANQGSEA, per germline.

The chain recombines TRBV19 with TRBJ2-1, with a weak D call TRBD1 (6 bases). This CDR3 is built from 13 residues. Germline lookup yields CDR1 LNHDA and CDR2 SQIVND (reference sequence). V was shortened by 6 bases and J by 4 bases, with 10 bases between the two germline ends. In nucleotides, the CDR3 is TGTGCCAGTAGGGAACAGGGATACAATGAGCAGTTCTTC. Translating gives CASREQGYNEQFF. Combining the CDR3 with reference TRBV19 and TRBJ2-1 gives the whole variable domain DGGITQSPKYLFRKEGQNVTLSCEQNLNHDAMYWYRQDPGQGLRLIYYSQIVNDFQKGDIAEGYSVSREKKESFPLTVTSAQKNPTAFYLCASREQGYNEQFFGPGTRLTVL.

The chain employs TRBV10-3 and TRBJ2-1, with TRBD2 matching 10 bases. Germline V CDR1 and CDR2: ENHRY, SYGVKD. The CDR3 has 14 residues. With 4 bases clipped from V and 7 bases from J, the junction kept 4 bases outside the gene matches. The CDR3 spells CAISGQREGNEQFF. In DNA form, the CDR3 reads TGTGCCATCAGTGGGCAGCGGGAGGGGAATGAGCAGTTCTTC.

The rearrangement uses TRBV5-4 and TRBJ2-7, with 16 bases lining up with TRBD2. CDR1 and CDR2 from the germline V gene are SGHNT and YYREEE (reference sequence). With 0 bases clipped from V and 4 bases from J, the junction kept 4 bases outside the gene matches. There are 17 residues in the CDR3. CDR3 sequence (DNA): TGTGCCAGCAGCTTGGAGGGACTAGCGGGAGGGAGTTACGAGCAGTACTTC. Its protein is CASSLEGLAGGSYEQYF.

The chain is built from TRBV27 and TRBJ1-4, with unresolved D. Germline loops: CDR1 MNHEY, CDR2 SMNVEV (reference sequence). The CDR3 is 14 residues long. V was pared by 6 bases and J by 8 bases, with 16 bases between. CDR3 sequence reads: CASRDAGYGEKLFF. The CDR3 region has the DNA TGTGCCAGCAGGGACGCGGGGTATGGAGAAAAACTGTTTTTT.

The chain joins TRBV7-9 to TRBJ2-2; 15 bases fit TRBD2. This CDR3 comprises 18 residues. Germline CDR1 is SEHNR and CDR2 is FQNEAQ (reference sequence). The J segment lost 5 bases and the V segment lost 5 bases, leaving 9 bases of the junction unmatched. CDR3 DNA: TGTGCCAGCAGCCAAGGACTAGCGGGAGGGGCCCTTACCGGGGAGCTGTTTTTT. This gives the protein CASSQGLAGGALTGELFF. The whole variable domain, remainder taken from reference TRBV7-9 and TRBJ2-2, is DTGVSQNPRHKITKRGQNVTFRCDPISEHNRLYWYRQTLGQGPEFLTYFQNEAQLEKSRLLSDRFSAERPKGSFSTLEIQRTEQGDSAMYLCASSQGLAGGALTGELFFGEGSRLTVL.

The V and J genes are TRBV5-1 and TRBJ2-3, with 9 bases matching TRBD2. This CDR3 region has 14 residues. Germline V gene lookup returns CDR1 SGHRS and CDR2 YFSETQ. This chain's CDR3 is CAGSSGSVGDTQYF. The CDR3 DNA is TGCGCTGGCAGTAGCGGGAGTGTAGGAGATACGCAGTATTTT.

For the CDR3, the DNA is TGTGCCAGCCGTTTCCAGGGGGCCGGGGAGACCCAGTACTTC. It codes for CASRFQGAGETQYF. The genes are TRBV18 and TRBJ2-5; 8 bases match TRBD1. The CDR3 sequence is 14 residues long. After removal of 8 bases from V and 5 bases from J, the junction contained 10 bases not matched to a gene. Germline CDR1 and CDR2: KGHSH and LQKENI.

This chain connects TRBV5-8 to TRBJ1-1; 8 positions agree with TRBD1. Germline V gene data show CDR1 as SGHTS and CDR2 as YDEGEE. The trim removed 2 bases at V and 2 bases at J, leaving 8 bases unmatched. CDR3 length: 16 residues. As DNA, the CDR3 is TGTGCCAGCAGCTTAAATCGGGACAGGACTAACACTGAAGCTTTCTTT. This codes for CASSLNRDRTNTEAFF.

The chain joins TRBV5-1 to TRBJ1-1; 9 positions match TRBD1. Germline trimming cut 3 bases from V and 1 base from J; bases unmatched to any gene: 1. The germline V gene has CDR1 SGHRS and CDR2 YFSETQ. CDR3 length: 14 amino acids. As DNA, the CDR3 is TGCGCCAGCAGCTGGGACAGGGCGAACACTGAAGCTTTCTTT. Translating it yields CASSWDRANTEAFF. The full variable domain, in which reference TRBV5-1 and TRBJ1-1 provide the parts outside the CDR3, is KAGVTQTPRYLIKTRGQQVTLSCSPISGHRSVSWYQQTPGQGLQFLFEYFSETQRNKGNFPGRFSGRQFSNSRSEMNVSTLELGDSALYLCASSWDRANTEAFFGQGTRLTVV.

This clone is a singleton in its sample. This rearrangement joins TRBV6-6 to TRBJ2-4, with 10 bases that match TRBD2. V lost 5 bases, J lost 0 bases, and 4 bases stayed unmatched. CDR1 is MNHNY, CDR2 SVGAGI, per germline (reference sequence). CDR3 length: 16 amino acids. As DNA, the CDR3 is TGTGCCAGCAGTCCTCTAGCGGGGGTAGCCAAAAACATTCAGTACTTC. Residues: CASSPLAGVAKNIQYF.

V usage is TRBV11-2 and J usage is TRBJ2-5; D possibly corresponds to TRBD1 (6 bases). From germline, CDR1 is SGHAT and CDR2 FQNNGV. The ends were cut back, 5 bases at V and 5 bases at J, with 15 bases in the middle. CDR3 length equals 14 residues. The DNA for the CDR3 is TGTGCCAGCAGCCAATGGACAGACGGGGAGACCCAGTACTTC. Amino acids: CASSQWTDGETQYF.